This TCR beta chain was retrieved from a study of blood T cell repertoires in COVID-19 (dated by TCRdb to about 2020). Regarding the study in general: Samples from collaborators originated in the United States, Italy and Spain and spanned both the acute and convalescent phases of COVID-19. Deeply sampled blood TCRbeta repertoires from subjects exposed to, actively infected with, or recovered from COVID-19 were included in the dataset. Where available, HLA class I and class II types were taken from metadata supplied by the sample provider and were not determined by assay-based typing. A de-identified subject ID, COVID-19 status, age in years and sex were almost always included in the sample metadata. The samples were drawn from the first 160 participants of the ongoing ImmuneRACE study and from about 1,200 subjects provided by 6 global collaborators. The repertoires were released in a freely available public database intended as a resource for research on the immune response to SARS-CoV-2. The prospective study material was composed of cDNA or gDNA derived from T cells, B-cell-depleted T cells, or PBMCs.

Regarding this clone: Its antigen specificity is not known. Base qualities are not provided; no much larger clone lies one nucleotide away.

The paper as a whole reports these results and caveats: The quantity of clinical and demographic metadata differed by source and by participant and was supplied without curation.

TCRbeta CDR3 regions were amplified from genomic DNA by means of the immunoSEQ Assay, a bias-controlled multiplex PCR. The authors processed their data as follows. Within the assay, amplification of reference gene primers was used to estimate how many nucleated cells each sample contained. To quantify the absolute abundance of each unique TCRbeta CDR3 rearrangement, sequence reads were collapsed and filtered. For each sample, productive Simpson clonality was calculated by taking the square root of Simpson's diversity index across productive rearrangements. What TCRdb holds here is the immuneACCESS table cut down to in-frame rearrangements. Part of the clones is not present; checked against another copy, under half of the missing clones reflect an unresolved V gene, and the others are unexplained. The DNA was the basis for D and trimming; V, J and clone size are from that table. This sample has tens of thousands of clones in its table, and approximately 86% of those were observed once. Jointly, the top ten make up 3% to 3.5% of the sample.

Collaborating institutions collected whole blood in K2EDTA tubes following their own protocols. For TCRbeta analysis, collaborator samples were shipped as frozen whole blood, as isolated PBMCs, or as DNA extracted from either sample type. This receptor was taken from a man aged 45-65 years with acute or convalescent COVID-19. The source material was peripheral blood.

The CDR3 sequence is CASSYGTGGEKLFF. The nucleotide sequence reads TGTGCCAGCAGTTACGGGACAGGGGGTGAAAAACTGTTTTTT. The rearrangement combines TRBV6-5 with TRBJ1-4; 11 bases in between match TRBD1. Its CDR3 holds 14 amino acids, cysteine through phenylalanine. Here the CDR3 DNA is all that survives: 42 bases in frame from base 1. V is pruned by 2 bases and J by 7 bases, leaving 0 bases of the junction without a gene match. The germline V gene sets CDR1 to MNHEY and CDR2 to SVGAGI.